The 20 T cell receptor beta chains below come from one sample, sequenced in a study of metastatic and nonmetastatic thyroid tumors. TCRdb redid the clone calls on the PCR reads using MiXCR. This sample has thousands of clones; more than 25% occur once, and the top ten carry 20% to 25%. Thyroid surgery had not been preceded by any treatment in any patient. The sequenced material came from tumor tissue. The receptors derive from a female donor with papillary thyroid cancer or a benign thyroid nodule (not recorded which). Some clones in this sample may be carry-over from other donors' samples.

V and J are TRBV6-2 or TRBV6-3 and TRBJ2-5; D unresolved. This CDR3 has 15 amino acids. Germline V gives CDR1 MNHEY, CDR2 SVGEGT. V gave up 0 bases and J gave up 6 bases, with 14 bases separating them. In DNA form, the CDR3 reads TGTGCCAGCAGTTACTCCGGCAGGTGTCACCAGACCCAGTACTTC. It codes for CASSYSGRCHQTQYF.

This clone was picked up a small number of times. V usage is TRBV2 and J usage is TRBJ2-7, with D possibly being TRBD1 (8 bases). V was pared by 9 bases and J by 0 bases, with 12 bases between. Germline V gene lookup returns CDR1 SNHLY and CDR2 FYNNEI. The CDR3 has 13 amino acids. The CDR3: CARQGGSSYEQYF. The CDR3 nucleotides are TGTGCCAGACAGGGGGGGAGCTCCTACGAGCAGTACTTC.

CDR3 loop: CASRDRADTQYF. CDR3 DNA sequence: TGTGCCAGTAGGGACAGGGCAGATACGCAGTATTTT. The rearrangement links TRBV19 to TRBJ2-3, with 8 nucleotides matching TRBD1. The junction had 0 bases not matched to a gene; V was cut back by 6 bases and J by 4 bases. Germline values: CDR1 LNHDA, CDR2 SQIVND (reference sequence). The CDR3 is 12 amino acids. Variable domain in full (rest from reference TRBV19 and TRBJ2-3): DGGITQSPKYLFRKEGQNVTLSCEQNLNHDAMYWYRQDPGQGLRLIYYSQIVNDFQKGDIAEGYSVSREKKESFPLTVTSAQKNPTAFYLCASRDRADTQYFGPGTRLTVL.

This clone qualifies as medium-sized. The genes are TRBV19 and TRBJ1-5; TRBD1 is a possible D gene (5 bases). Trimming removed 3 bases at V and 11 bases at J, with 11 bases between. From germline, CDR1 is LNHDA and CDR2 SQIVND (reference sequence). This CDR3 is built from 12 residues. CDR3 nucleotides: TGTGCCAGTAGTATTGGTTTAGGGGCCCAGCATTTT. It is translated as CASSIGLGAQHF.

This clone has a handful of counts. The chain uses TRBV5-1 and TRBJ2-5; 11 nucleotides align to TRBD2. CDR3 length: 15 amino acids. In germline, CDR1 is SGHRS, CDR2 YFSETQ. The V and J ends lost 4 bases and 5 bases, in that order; junction bases with no gene match: 7. This chain's CDR3 is CASSRVLAGEETQYF. The CDR3 region has the DNA TGCGCCAGCAGCCGCGTACTAGCGGGAGAGGAGACCCAGTACTTC.

V usage is TRBV5-1 and J usage is TRBJ2-1; D is possibly TRBD1 or TRBD2 (6 bases each). V was clipped by 0 bases and J by 8 bases, with 18 bases between them. Germline CDR1 reads SGHRS; CDR2 reads YFSETQ. This CDR3 contains 16 residues. The CDR3 region has the DNA TGCGCCAGCAGCTTGGGGACAGCTGGAGGGAGAGATGAGCAGTTCTTC. Amino acids: CASSLGTAGGRDEQFF.

J is TRBJ2-1 and V is TRBV6-2 or TRBV6-3; TRBD2 matches 7 bases. This CDR3 comprises 16 residues. V lost 4 bases, J lost 4 bases, and 10 bases stayed unmatched. CDR1 MNHEY and CDR2 SVGEGT come from the germline V gene. The CDR3 region is CASSSGGLAKYNEQFF. CDR3 sequence (DNA): TGTGCCAGCAGTTCGGGGGGACTGGCAAAATACAATGAGCAGTTCTTC.

A word on this clone: As the CDR3 is not closed by the conserved phenylalanine or tryptophan, this likely results from a read error. The chain couples TRBV7-2 to TRBJ1-2; D remains unclear. Germline CDR1 and CDR2: SGHTA and FQGNSA. Trimming removed 4 bases from V and 4 bases from J, with 10 bases in between. This CDR3 is 13 amino acids long. CDR3 region: CASSSLCAYGYTL. DNA for the CDR3: TGTGCCAGCAGCTCCCTGTGCGCCTATGGCTACACCTTA.

The sample holds a few counts of this clone. The chain employs TRBV6-2 or TRBV6-3 and TRBJ2-6; D is uncertain. V lost 0 bases, J lost 0 bases, and 3 bases lay in between. This CDR3 is built from 15 residues. Germline V gives CDR1 MNHEY, CDR2 SVGEGT. CDR3 DNA: TGTGCCAGCAGTTACTCAGTCTCTGGGGCCAACGTCCTGACTTTC. It encodes CASSYSVSGANVLTF.

This clone qualifies as medium-sized (0.01 to 0.1%). The J gene is TRBJ2-3, the V gene TRBV7-9; TRBD2 aligns across 9 bases. Germline V gene data show CDR1 as SEHNR and CDR2 as FQNEAQ (reference sequence). The junction had 8 bases not matched to a gene; V was cut back by 0 bases and J by 4 bases. The CDR3 is 17 residues long. The CDR3 loop is CASSLAGASGKSDTQYF. The DNA for the CDR3 is TGTGCCAGCAGCTTAGCGGGGGCTAGCGGGAAGTCAGATACGCAGTATTTT.

V usage is TRBV12-3 or TRBV12-4 and J usage is TRBJ1-3, with D hard to call. V was trimmed by 7 bases and J by 2 bases, leaving 9 bases between them. The CDR3 covers 13 residues. In DNA, the CDR3 is TGTGCCAGCACGGACGCTCCTGGAAACACCATATATTTT. Its protein product is CASTDAPGNTIYF.

This clone is judged medium-sized. Other DNA sequences from this sample encode an identical CDR3 as well. J is TRBJ2-7 and V is TRBV5-5; TRBD2 is a possible D gene (5 bases). Between the trimmed V and J ends, which lost 5 bases and 5 bases, there was a span of 14 bases. The CDR3 extends over 13 amino acids. Germline lookup yields CDR1 SGHKS and CDR2 YYEKEE (reference sequence). CDR3 amino acids: CASSQLLAHEQYF. CDR3 DNA: TGTGCCAGCAGTCAACTGCTAGCCCACGAGCAGTACTTC.

Notes on this clone: A read error may produce the germline difference seen at one junction end. Other DNA sequences within the sample encode an identical CDR3. The rearrangement links TRBV25-1 to TRBJ1-1; no definite D call. From germline, CDR1 is MGHDK and CDR2 SYGVNS. The length of the CDR3 is 11 residues. CDR3 sequence (DNA): TGTGCCAGCAGTGACATCACTGAAGCGTTCTTT. Residues: CASSDITEAFF.

By share, this clone counts as large. This rearrangement joins TRBV6-1 to TRBJ1-3; 7 positions agree with TRBD1. The CDR3 has 13 residues. The V gene's germline CDR1 is MNHNS and CDR2 SASEGT. Trimming removed 6 bases from V and 6 bases from J; junction bases left unmatched: 5. CDR3 nucleotide sequence: TGTGCCAGCAGGCGAGGACAGGAAAACACCATATATTTT. Its translation: CASRRGQENTIYF.

This clone has just a few counts. The CDR3 DNA reads TGTGCCAGCAGTTCCTTACAGGGGACCTATAATTCACCCCTCCACTTT. The encoded protein is CASSSLQGTYNSPLHF. The gene calls are TRBV6-5 and TRBJ1-6; 7 nucleotides line up with TRBD1. CDR1 is MNHEY and CDR2 is SVGAGI in the germline V gene. V trimming: 4 bases; J trimming: 2 bases; junction bases outside the gene matches: 5. The CDR3 length is 16 residues.

The genes are TRBV28 and TRBJ1-1; D gene unclear. The V end was cut by 1 base, the J end by 0 bases, with 6 bases between. This CDR3 spans 14 amino acids. Germline CDR1 is MDHEN and CDR2 is SYDVKM. The CDR3 DNA is TGTGCCAGCAGTTTATCGACGGTGAACACTGAAGCTTTCTTT. This encodes CASSLSTVNTEAFF.

As regards this clone: Relative to the germline gene, one junction end is altered; a read error may explain this. The chain is built from TRBV7-2 and TRBJ1-5; no definite D call. There are 14 residues in the CDR3. Germline CDR1 and CDR2: SGHTA and FQGNSA. The DNA for the CDR3 is TGTGCCAGCAGCTTAGACGGCAGCCCTCAGCCCCATCATTTT. Protein product: CASSLDGSPQPHHF.

The CDR3 DNA is TGTGCCAGCAGCCAAGATCTCAGTGGCGGAGTGGGGGGAACAGATACGCAGTATTTT. Translated: CASSQDLSGGVGGTDTQYF. This chain joins TRBV3-1 and TRBJ2-3; D possibly corresponds to TRBD2 (6 bases). Trimming pared 0 bases from V and 3 bases from J, leaving 22 bases between. Germline V gene data show CDR1 as LGHDT and CDR2 as YNNKEL (reference sequence). This CDR3 spans 19 amino acids.

V gene TRBV9 combines with J gene TRBJ1-2; perhaps TRBD1 as D (6 bases). This CDR3 is 15 amino acids long. Germline V gene lookup returns CDR1 SGDLS and CDR2 YYNGEE. Trimming pared 3 bases from V and 6 bases from J, leaving 18 bases between. CDR3: CASSAVGGQGNGYTF. DNA of the CDR3: TGTGCCAGCAGCGCAGTGGGGGGGCAGGGAAATGGCTACACCTTC.

This clone was counted at least ten times. This chain links TRBV30 with TRBJ2-1; unclear D gene. Trimming removed 1 base at V and 4 bases at J, with 2 bases between. Germline values: CDR1 GTSNPN, CDR2 SVGIG (reference sequence). This CDR3 has 11 residues. The CDR3 nucleotides are TGTGCCTGGAGTGATTACAATGAGCAGTTCTTC. Translated, it gives CAWSDYNEQFF.